A single sample is the source of the 27 T cell receptor beta chains below, sequenced in a study of cytomegalovirus exposure and HLA in healthy donors. The PCR ran on 60 Vbeta and 13 Jbeta primers. Sequencing used immunoSEQ multiplex PCR; TCRdb keeps in-frame clones, though not all of them. The table lists 100,000 to 150,000 clones, 65% to 80% of them singletons. Source material: PBMCs. The receptors derive from a man aged 25-45 years in good health and CMV-seronegative.

The chain is built from TRBV9 and TRBJ2-3, with D possibly being TRBD2 (6 bases). Germline lookup yields CDR1 SGDLS and CDR2 YYNGEE. The CDR3 runs 13 residues. The V gene lost 7 bases and the J gene lost 2 bases, with 11 bases spanning the gap. The CDR3 loop is CASRLGHTDTQYF. CDR3 sequence (DNA): TGTGCCAGCCGACTAGGACACACAGATACGCAGTATTTT.

This clone has only a few counts. The CDR3, as DNA: TGCGCCAGCAGCTCCGGCCTGGGCTGGGGACTAGCGGGAGTAGAGACCCAGTACTTC. It codes for CASSSGLGWGLAGVETQYF. The rearrangement links TRBV5-1 to TRBJ2-5; 14 nucleotides agree with TRBD2. The trim removed 3 bases at V and 4 bases at J, leaving 14 bases unmatched. Looked up from germline, CDR1 is SGHRS and CDR2 is YFSETQ. CDR3 length equals 19 residues.

The rearrangement joins TRBV30 to TRBJ1-3; D might be TRBD1 (5 bases). CDR1 GTSNPN and CDR2 SVGIG come from the germline V gene (reference sequence). Trimming took 0 bases from V and 1 from J, leaving 10 bases between them. CDR3 length equals 15 residues. CDR3 nucleotides: TGTGCCTGGAGTGTGCAGGGAACGTCTGGAAACACCATATATTTT. This encodes CAWSVQGTSGNTIYF.

The genes are TRBV5-8 and TRBJ1-5; 7 bases are a match to TRBD1. The V gene end was trimmed by 3 bases and the J gene end by 4 bases; junction bases not matched to a gene: 10. The CDR3 contains 16 residues. Germline values: CDR1 SGHTS, CDR2 YDEGEE. The CDR3 here is CASSSRGGTVNQPQHF. The CDR3 coding sequence is TGTGCCAGCAGCTCGAGGGGCGGGACAGTTAATCAGCCCCAGCATTTT.

CDR3 in amino acids: CASSYLAGRAFF. CDR3 sequence (DNA): TGTGCCAGCAGTTACTTGGCAGGGCGTGCTTTCTTT. The chain has TRBV6-5 and TRBJ1-1, with TRBD1 as a possible D gene (5 bases). This CDR3 comprises 12 residues. The V gene's germline CDR1 is MNHEY and CDR2 SVGAGI. Trimming stripped 1 base from V and 11 bases from J, with 11 bases between.

The rearrangement joins TRBV10-3 to TRBJ2-2; TRBD2 aligns across 14 bases. V gave up 4 bases and J gave up 2 bases; unmatched junction bases: 3. Germline V gene lookup returns CDR1 ENHRY and CDR2 SYGVKD. This CDR3 contains 17 residues. CDR3 in DNA: TGTGCCATCAGTGTGACTAGCGGGGGGGCCAACACCGGGGAGCTGTTTTTT. Translating gives CAISVTSGGANTGELFF.

The chain couples TRBV10-1 to TRBJ1-1, with a weak D call TRBD1 (6 bases). V was clipped by 6 bases and J by 3 bases, with 11 bases between them. There are 13 residues in the CDR3. From germline, CDR1 is WNHNN and CDR2 SYGVQD (reference sequence). The CDR3 coding sequence is TGCGCCAGCAGCCCAAAGGGGGACACTGAAGCTTTCTTT. Its translation is CASSPKGDTEAFF.

This rearrangement joins TRBV5-1 to TRBJ1-4; maybe TRBD1 (5 bases). V lost 2 bases and J 4 bases, leaving 15 bases between the germline ends. Looked up from germline, CDR1 is SGHRS and CDR2 is YFSETQ. The CDR3 covers 16 residues. CDR3 region: CASSLSETVINEKLFF. The CDR3, as DNA: TGCGCCAGCAGCTTATCCGAGACAGTCATTAATGAAAAACTGTTTTTT.

The table lists this clone with a count of one. The V gene is TRBV4-1, the J gene TRBJ2-3; 8 nucleotides match TRBD1. J lost 4 bases, V lost 1 base, and 7 bases had no gene match. The CDR3 spans 16 residues. CDR1 and CDR2 (germline): MGHRA, YSYEKL. The CDR3 reads CASSQGTGHNADTQYF. CDR3 in DNA: TGCGCCAGCAGCCAAGGGACAGGGCATAATGCAGATACGCAGTATTTT.

The J gene is TRBJ2-7, the V gene TRBV10-1, with TRBD2 matching 12 bases. Germline CDR1 reads WNHNN; CDR2 reads SYGVQD (reference sequence). The CDR3 runs to 16 residues. V trimming: 6 bases; J trimming: 0 bases; junction bases outside the gene matches: 6. The CDR3: CASSAWTSGTSYEQYF. Written as DNA, the CDR3 is TGCGCCAGCAGCGCCTGGACTAGCGGGACCTCCTACGAGCAGTACTTC.

CDR3 residues: CASSQKTGGLGYTF. DNA of the CDR3: TGTGCCAGCAGCCAAAAAACAGGGGGTCTGGGCTACACCTTC. The rearrangement joins TRBV4-2 to TRBJ1-2; 8 bases agree with TRBD1. There are 14 residues in the CDR3. V was pared by 2 bases and J by 8 bases, with 7 bases of the junction left unmatched. The germline gives CDR1 LGHNA, CDR2 YNFKEQ.

The chain recombines TRBV6-1 with TRBJ2-7; D may be TRBD2 (6 bases). This CDR3 is 14 amino acids long. The V and J ends lost 5 bases and 3 bases respectively, with 14 bases between them. Per the germline V gene, CDR1 is MNHNS and CDR2 is SASEGT. The CDR3 spells CASSQTRGVYEQYF. The CDR3 bases are TGTGCCAGCAGTCAGACTAGGGGAGTCTACGAGCAGTACTTC.

V gene TRBV30 combines with J gene TRBJ2-3, with D possibly being TRBD2 (5 bases). V was pared by 0 bases and J by 0 bases, with 10 bases between. Germline V lookup: CDR1 GTSNPN, CDR2 SVGIG (reference sequence). The CDR3 is made up of 15 amino acids. For the CDR3, the DNA is TGTGCCTGGAGTGTTAAGCGGCCTAGCACAGATACGCAGTATTTT. Encoded protein: CAWSVKRPSTDTQYF.

This chain uses TRBV20-1 with TRBJ1-1, with D hard to call. Trimming pared 0 bases from V and 5 bases from J, leaving 4 bases between. The CDR3 length is 11 residues. CDR1 and CDR2 from the germline V gene are DFQATT and SNEGSKA (reference sequence). As DNA, the CDR3 is TGCAGTGCTAGAGATCAAACTGAAGCTTTCTTT. It translates to CSARDQTEAFF.

This clone turned up a few times. The chain is built from TRBV18 and TRBJ1-2; the match to TRBD1 covers 9 bases. V gave up 5 bases and J gave up 5 bases; unmatched junction bases: 9. CDR1 is KGHSH and CDR2 is LQKENI in the germline V gene. The CDR3 is made up of 15 amino acids. The CDR3 spells CASSKPGTGLYGYTF. As DNA, the CDR3 is TGTGCCAGCTCAAAACCAGGGACAGGGTTGTATGGCTACACCTTC.

This chain joins TRBV28 and TRBJ2-6, with 7 bases fitting TRBD1. V gave up 6 bases and J gave up 1 base; unmatched junction bases: 3. CDR1 and CDR2 from the germline V gene are MDHEN and SYDVKM. The CDR3 covers 15 residues. CDR3 region: CASRRQGSGANVLTF. In DNA form, the CDR3 reads TGTGCCAGCAGGAGACAGGGATCTGGGGCCAACGTCCTGACTTTC.

The CDR3 reads CASSPPVHPQETQYF. In DNA, the CDR3 is TGTGCCAGCTCACCACCCGTACACCCACAAGAGACCCAGTACTTC. The chain has TRBV18 and TRBJ2-5; unclear D gene. Trimming took 0 bases from V and 2 from J, leaving 10 bases between them. The CDR3 sequence is 15 residues long. CDR1 is KGHSH and CDR2 is LQKENI in the germline V gene.

The chain uses TRBV6-5 and TRBJ1-5; 10 nucleotides match TRBD1. The CDR3 loop spans 15 amino acids. Germline V gives CDR1 MNHEY, CDR2 SVGAGI. J gave up 5 bases and V 7 bases, and 8 bases lay outside the gene matches. The CDR3 protein is CASKSTTGGHQPQHF. CDR3 nucleotide sequence: TGTGCCAGCAAATCTACGACAGGGGGCCATCAGCCCCAGCATTTT.

CDR3 nucleotide sequence: TGTGCCAGCAGCCCGGACTGGGAACAGGGCAGCTCTGGAAACACCATATATTTT. Translated, it gives CASSPDWEQGSSGNTIYF. The V call is TRBV5-4, the J call TRBJ1-3; a weak D match, TRBD1 (6 bases). Trimming shortened V by 4 bases and J by 0 bases, and 20 bases separated the two germline ends. The CDR3 sequence is 18 residues long. Germline V lookup: CDR1 SGHNT, CDR2 YYREEE (reference sequence).

Turning to this clone: A junction boundary mismatches the germline segment, possibly from a read error. This chain links TRBV4-1 with TRBJ1-5; TRBD1 agrees at 8 bases. The CDR3 length is 16 residues. Germline V CDR1 and CDR2: MGHRA, YSYEKL. CDR3 in amino acids: CASSQSQGAVNQSQHF. DNA of the CDR3: TGCGCCAGCAGCCAATCCCAGGGGGCCGTCAATCAGTCCCAGCATTTT.

The genes are TRBV4-1 and TRBJ1-2; the match to TRBD1 covers 7 bases. J lost 4 bases, V lost 3 bases, and 8 bases had no gene match. CDR3 length: 15 amino acids. Germline CDR1 MGHRA, CDR2 YSYEKL. The CDR3 region has the DNA TGCGCCAGCAGCCACCCTTCGACAGGGATCTATGGCTACACCTTC. It specifies CASSHPSTGIYGYTF.

The V and J genes are TRBV5-6 and TRBJ2-1, with D possibly TRBD2 on 5 matching bases. V was trimmed by 3 bases and J by 0 bases, leaving 10 bases between them. Germline loops: CDR1 SGHDT, CDR2 YYEEEE. The CDR3 has 15 residues. As DNA, the CDR3 is TGTGCCAGCAGCTCGGAGGCATTCTCCTACAATGAGCAGTTCTTC. This codes for CASSSEAFSYNEQFF.

The chain recombines TRBV4-1 with TRBJ2-7; possible D gene TRBD2, 6 bases. Germline CDR1 MGHRA, CDR2 YSYEKL. V was pared by 4 bases and J by 6 bases, with 13 bases between. This CDR3 has 13 residues. The CDR3 DNA reads as TGCGCCAGCAGCCCCCTTGGACTAACCGAGCAGTACTTC. This codes for CASSPLGLTEQYF.

Here the CDR3 reads CASSLWGQGIQNTEAFF. The DNA for the CDR3 is TGTGCCAGCAGTTTGTGGGGACAGGGAATCCAGAACACTGAAGCTTTCTTT. The chain uses TRBV27 and TRBJ1-1, with TRBD1 matching 9 bases. V was pared by 3 bases and J by 1 base, with 9 bases of the junction left unmatched. The CDR3 is 17 residues long. Germline V lookup: CDR1 MNHEY, CDR2 SMNVEV (reference sequence).

The chain uses TRBV2 and TRBJ1-2; no clear D gene. CDR3 length: 13 amino acids. Per the germline V gene, CDR1 is SNHLY and CDR2 is FYNNEI. The germline V and J ends were trimmed by 2 bases and 4 bases, with 8 bases remaining between them. For the CDR3, the DNA is TGTGCCAGCAGTGAATCGACTCCCTATGGCTACACCTTC. It yields the protein CASSESTPYGYTF.

Comment on this clone: Other DNA sequences within the sample encode an identical CDR3. V and J are TRBV28 and TRBJ2-6; a weak D match, TRBD1 (6 bases). CDR1 is MDHEN and CDR2 is SYDVKM in the germline V gene. The V end lost 3 bases, the J end lost 2 bases, and 8 bases lay between the germline ends. The CDR3 length is 15 residues. DNA for the CDR3: TGTGCCAGCAGTTTCAGGGGTACTGGGGCCAACGTCCTGACTTTC. Its protein product is CASSFRGTGANVLTF.

This chain joins TRBV5-1 and TRBJ1-1; the D is unclear. Trimming took 4 bases from V and 3 from J, leaving 16 bases between them. The CDR3 spans 15 residues. From germline, CDR1 is SGHRS and CDR2 YFSETQ. The CDR3 loop reads CASSLGSSTDTEAFF. In nucleotides, the CDR3 is TGCGCCAGCAGCCTCGGGTCCTCTACGGACACTGAAGCTTTCTTT.